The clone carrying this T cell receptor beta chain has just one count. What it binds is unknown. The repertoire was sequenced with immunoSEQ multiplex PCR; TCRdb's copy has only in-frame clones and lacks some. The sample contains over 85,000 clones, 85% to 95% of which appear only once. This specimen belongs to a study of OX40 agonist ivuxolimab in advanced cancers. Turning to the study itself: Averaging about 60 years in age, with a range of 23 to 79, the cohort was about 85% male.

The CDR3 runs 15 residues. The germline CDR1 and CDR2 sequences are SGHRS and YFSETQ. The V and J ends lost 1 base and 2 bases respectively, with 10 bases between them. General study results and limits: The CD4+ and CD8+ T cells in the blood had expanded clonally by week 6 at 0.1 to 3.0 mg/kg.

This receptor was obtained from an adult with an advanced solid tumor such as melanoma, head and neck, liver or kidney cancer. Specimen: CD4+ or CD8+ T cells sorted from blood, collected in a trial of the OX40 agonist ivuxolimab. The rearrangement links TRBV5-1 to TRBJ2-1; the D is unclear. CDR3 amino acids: CASSLISSTYNEQFF. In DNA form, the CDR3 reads TGCGCCAGCAGCTTGATCTCGTCGACCTACAATGAGCAGTTCTTC.